The following is a T cell receptor (beta chain) sequence with its context. Data came from immunoSEQ multiplex PCR; TCRdb stores just in-frame clones and leaves some out. Of millions of clones detected, 90% to 95% appear once; the ten largest clones hold 0.13% to 0.15%. Looked up from germline, CDR1 is GTSNPN and CDR2 is SVGIG (reference sequence). V shed 4 bases and J shed 5 bases, with 14 bases lying between them. The CDR3 length is 14 residues. The entry originates in a study of shared clonotypes between healthy human individuals. The chain couples TRBV30 to TRBJ1-4; D is possibly TRBD1 (5 bases). Sequenced: naive CD4+ T cells sorted from blood. Subset defined: CD45RA+ positively selected. The receptor was isolated from a man younger than 35 in good health. The CDR3 nucleotides read TGTGCCTGGACATCGGGGGGACGGAATGAAAAACTGTTTTTT. It translates to CAWTSGGRNEKLFF.